This TCR beta chain was sequenced in a study of T cell responses to AZD1222 COVID-19 vaccine. Study details: Samples with a second dose at about 4 or about 12 weeks were pooled together.

Sequenced by immunoSEQ multiplex PCR; TCRdb stores in-frame clones only, minus some. The data show approximately 120,000 clones, with over 75% seen just once and 5% to 6% held by the top ten. Looked up from germline, CDR1 is SGHAT and CDR2 is FQNNGV. Trimming stripped 5 bases from V and 8 bases from J, with 16 bases between. This CDR3 is built from 14 residues. Source: peripheral blood, taken on day 0 of AZD1222 vaccination. V usage is TRBV11-2 and J usage is TRBJ1-3, with D tentatively TRBD1 (5 bases). The receptor was isolated from an adult in good health. CDR3 region: CASSPSGDGYTIYF. CDR3 coding DNA: TGTGCCAGCAGCCCCTCGGGGGACGGGTACACCATATATTTT.